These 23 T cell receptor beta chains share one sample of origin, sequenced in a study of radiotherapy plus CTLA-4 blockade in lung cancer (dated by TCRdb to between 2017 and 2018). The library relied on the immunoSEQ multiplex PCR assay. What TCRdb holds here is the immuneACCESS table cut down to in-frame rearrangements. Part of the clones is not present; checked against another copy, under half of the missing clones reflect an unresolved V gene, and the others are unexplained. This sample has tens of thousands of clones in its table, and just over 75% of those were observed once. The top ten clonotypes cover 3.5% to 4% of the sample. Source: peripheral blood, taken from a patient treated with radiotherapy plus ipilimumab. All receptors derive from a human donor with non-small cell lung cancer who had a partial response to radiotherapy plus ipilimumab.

The chain's CDR3 is CASRGGGNNEQFF. In nucleotides, the CDR3 is TGTGCCAGCAGGGGCGGGGGAAACAATGAGCAGTTCTTC. The V and J genes are TRBV2 and TRBJ2-1, with 7 bases aligning to TRBD2. This CDR3 has 13 residues. Germline CDR1 reads SNHLY; CDR2 reads FYNNEI. Trimming at V came to 6 bases and at J to 5 bases, leaving 4 bases not matched to a gene.

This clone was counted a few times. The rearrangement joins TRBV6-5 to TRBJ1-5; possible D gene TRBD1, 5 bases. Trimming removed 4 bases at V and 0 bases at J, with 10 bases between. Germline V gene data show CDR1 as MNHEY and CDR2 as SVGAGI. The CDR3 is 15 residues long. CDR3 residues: CASSLRGYSNQPQHF. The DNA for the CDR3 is TGTGCCAGCAGTTTAAGGGGATATAGCAATCAGCCCCAGCATTTT.

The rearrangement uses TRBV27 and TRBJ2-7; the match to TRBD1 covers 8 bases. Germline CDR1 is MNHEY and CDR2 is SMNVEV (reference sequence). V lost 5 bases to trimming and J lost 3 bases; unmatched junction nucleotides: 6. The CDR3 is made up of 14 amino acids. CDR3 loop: CASSPSGGGYEQYF. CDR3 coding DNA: TGTGCCAGCAGTCCCTCAGGGGGCGGCTACGAGCAGTACTTC.

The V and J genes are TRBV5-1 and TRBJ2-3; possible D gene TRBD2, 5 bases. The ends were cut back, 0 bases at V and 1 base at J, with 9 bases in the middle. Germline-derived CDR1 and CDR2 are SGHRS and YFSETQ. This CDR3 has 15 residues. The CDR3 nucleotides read TGCGCCAGCAGCTTGGTCGGCGGGCGCACAGATACGCAGTATTTT. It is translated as CASSLVGGRTDTQYF.

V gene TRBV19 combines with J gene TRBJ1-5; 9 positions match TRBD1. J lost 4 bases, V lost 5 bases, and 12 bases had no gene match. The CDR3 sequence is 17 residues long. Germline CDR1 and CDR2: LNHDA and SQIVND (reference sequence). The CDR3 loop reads CASSPSPGTGRNQPQHF. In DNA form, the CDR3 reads TGTGCCAGTAGTCCGAGTCCCGGGACAGGGAGAAATCAGCCCCAGCATTTT.

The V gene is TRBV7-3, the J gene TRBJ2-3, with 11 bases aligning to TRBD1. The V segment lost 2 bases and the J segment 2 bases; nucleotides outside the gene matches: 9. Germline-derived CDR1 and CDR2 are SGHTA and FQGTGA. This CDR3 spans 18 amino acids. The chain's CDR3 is CASSLRGTGGHSTDTQYF. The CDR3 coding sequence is TGTGCCAGCAGCTTACGGGGGACAGGGGGGCATTCCACAGATACGCAGTATTTT.

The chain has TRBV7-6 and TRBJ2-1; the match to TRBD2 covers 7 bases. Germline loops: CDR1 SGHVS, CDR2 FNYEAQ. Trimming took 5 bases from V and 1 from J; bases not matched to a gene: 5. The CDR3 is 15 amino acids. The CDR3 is CASSATSESYNEQFF. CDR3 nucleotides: TGTGCCAGCAGCGCCACTAGCGAATCCTACAATGAGCAGTTCTTC.

CDR3 coding DNA: TGTGCCAGCAGCTCCCTGGGACAGGGGGCAATCGGGGAGCTGTTTTTT. As protein: CASSSLGQGAIGELFF. The chain joins TRBV5-6 to TRBJ2-2, with 12 positions matching TRBD1. This CDR3 is built from 16 residues. After removal of 3 bases from V and 7 bases from J, the junction contained 7 bases not matched to a gene. Germline V CDR1 and CDR2: SGHDT, YYEEEE.

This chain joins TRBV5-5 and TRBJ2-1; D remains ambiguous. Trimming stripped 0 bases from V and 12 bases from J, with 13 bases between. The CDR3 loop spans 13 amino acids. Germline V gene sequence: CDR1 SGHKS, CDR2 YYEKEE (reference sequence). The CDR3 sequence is CASSLAIASSQFF. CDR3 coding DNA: TGTGCCAGCAGCTTGGCTATCGCGTCTTCGCAGTTCTTC.

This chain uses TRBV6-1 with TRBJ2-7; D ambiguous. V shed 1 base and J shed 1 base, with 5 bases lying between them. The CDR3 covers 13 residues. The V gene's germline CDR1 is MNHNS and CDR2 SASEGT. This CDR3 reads CASSEDFSYEQYF. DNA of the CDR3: TGTGCCAGCAGTGAAGACTTTTCCTACGAGCAGTACTTC.

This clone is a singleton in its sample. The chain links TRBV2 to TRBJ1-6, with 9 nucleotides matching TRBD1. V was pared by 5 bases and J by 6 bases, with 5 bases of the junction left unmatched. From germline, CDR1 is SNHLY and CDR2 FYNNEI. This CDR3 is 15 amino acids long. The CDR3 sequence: CASSPSTGGNSPLHF. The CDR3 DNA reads TGTGCCAGCAGTCCGTCGACAGGGGGTAATTCACCCCTCCACTTT.

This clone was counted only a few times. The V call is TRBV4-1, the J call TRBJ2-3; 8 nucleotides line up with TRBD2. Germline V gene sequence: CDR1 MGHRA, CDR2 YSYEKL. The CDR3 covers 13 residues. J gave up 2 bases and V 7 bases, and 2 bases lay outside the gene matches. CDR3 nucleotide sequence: TGCGCCAGCAAGGGACTAGACACAGATACGCAGTATTTT. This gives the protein CASKGLDTDTQYF.

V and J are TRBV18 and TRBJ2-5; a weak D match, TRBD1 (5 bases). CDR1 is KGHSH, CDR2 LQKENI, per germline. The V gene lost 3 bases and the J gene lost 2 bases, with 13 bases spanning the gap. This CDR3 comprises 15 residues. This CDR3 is CASSPDQTVQETQYF. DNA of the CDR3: TGTGCCAGCTCACCGGACCAGACAGTTCAAGAGACCCAGTACTTC.

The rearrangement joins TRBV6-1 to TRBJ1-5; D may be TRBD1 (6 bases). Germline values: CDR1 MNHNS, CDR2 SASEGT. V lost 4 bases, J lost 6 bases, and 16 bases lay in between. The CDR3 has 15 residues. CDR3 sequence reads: CASSAQGPSTQPQHF. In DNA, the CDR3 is TGTGCCAGCAGTGCACAGGGCCCATCCACTCAGCCCCAGCATTTT.

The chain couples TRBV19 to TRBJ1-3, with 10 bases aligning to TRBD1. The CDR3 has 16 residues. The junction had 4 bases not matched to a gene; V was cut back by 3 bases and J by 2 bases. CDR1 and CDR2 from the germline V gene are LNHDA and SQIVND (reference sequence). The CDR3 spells CASSISDRGPGNTIYF. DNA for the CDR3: TGTGCCAGTAGTATCAGCGACAGGGGGCCTGGAAACACCATATATTTT.

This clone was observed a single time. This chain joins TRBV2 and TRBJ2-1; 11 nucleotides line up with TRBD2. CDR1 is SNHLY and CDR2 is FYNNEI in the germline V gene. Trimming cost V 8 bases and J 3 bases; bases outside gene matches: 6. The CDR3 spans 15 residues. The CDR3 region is CASRATSGDYNEQFF. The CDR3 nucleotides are TGTGCCAGCCGAGCGACTAGCGGGGACTACAATGAGCAGTTCTTC.

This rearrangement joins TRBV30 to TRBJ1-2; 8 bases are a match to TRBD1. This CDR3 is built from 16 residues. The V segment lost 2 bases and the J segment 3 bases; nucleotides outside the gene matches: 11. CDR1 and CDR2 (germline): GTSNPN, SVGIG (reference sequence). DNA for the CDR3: TGTGCCTGGAGTATTTCCCGGACAGGGCGATACTATGGCTACACCTTC. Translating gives CAWSISRTGRYYGYTF.

The CDR3 is CASSLRFGQGVEQYF. In DNA, the CDR3 is TGTGCCAGCAGCTTAAGATTCGGACAGGGGGTCGAGCAGTACTTC. The V call is TRBV7-7, the J call TRBJ2-7, with TRBD1 matching over 10 bases. This CDR3 is 15 amino acids long. With 2 bases clipped from V and 6 bases from J, the junction kept 7 bases outside the gene matches. CDR1 SSHAT and CDR2 FNYEAQ come from the germline V gene (reference sequence).

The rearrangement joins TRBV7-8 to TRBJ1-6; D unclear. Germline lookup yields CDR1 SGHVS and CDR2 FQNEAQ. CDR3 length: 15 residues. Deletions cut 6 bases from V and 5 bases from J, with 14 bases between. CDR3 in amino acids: CASRPGNLDNSPLHF. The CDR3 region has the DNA TGTGCCAGCAGGCCCGGGAACCTGGATAATTCACCCCTCCACTTT.

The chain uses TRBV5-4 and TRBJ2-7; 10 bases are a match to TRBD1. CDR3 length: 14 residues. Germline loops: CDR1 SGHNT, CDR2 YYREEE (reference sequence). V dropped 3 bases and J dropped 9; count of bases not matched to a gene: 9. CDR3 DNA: TGTGCCAGCAGCTCTCCGGGACAGGGGTTCGGGCAGTACTTC. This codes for CASSSPGQGFGQYF.

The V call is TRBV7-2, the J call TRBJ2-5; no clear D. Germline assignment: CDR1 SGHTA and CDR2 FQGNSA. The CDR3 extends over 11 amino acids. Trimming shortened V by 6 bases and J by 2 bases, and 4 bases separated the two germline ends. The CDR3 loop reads CASSPQETQYF. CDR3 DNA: TGTGCCAGCAGTCCGCAAGAGACCCAGTACTTC.

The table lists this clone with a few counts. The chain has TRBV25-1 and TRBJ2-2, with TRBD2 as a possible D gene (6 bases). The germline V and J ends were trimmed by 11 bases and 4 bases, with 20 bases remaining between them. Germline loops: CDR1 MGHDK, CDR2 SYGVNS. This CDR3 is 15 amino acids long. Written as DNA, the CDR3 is TGTGCCGTCGGAAGGGAGGCTGGTTTCACCGGGGAGCTGTTTTTT. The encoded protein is CAVGREAGFTGELFF.

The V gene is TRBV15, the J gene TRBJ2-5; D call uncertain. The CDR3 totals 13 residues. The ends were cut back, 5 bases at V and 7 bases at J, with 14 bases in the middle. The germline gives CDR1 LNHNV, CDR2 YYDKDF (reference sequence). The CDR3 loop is CATSPSTSGTQYF. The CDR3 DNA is TGTGCCACCAGCCCATCGACCTCGGGGACCCAGTACTTC. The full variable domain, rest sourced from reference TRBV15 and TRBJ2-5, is DAMVIQNPRYQVTQFGKPVTLSCSQTLNHNVMYWYQQKSSQAPKLLFHYYDKDFNNEADTPDNFQSRRPNTSFCFLDIRSPGLGDTAMYLCATSPSTSGTQYFGPGTRLLVL.